Below are 22 T cell receptor beta chains sequenced from a single sample in a study of Graves' ophthalmopathy and Graves' hyperthyroidism. Amplification of the TCR beta CDR3 regions used RNA transcripts (as template). Second-round multiplex PCR came after a first-round RT-PCR that employed HTBI primers. TCRdb itself ran the multiplex PCR reads through MiXCR, one entry per CDR3 protein. Of over a million distinct CDR3 sequences detected, roughly two fifths appear once; the ten largest clones hold around 10%. The sequenced sample consisted of peripheral blood or thyroid tissue (not recorded which). The receptor source for this set is an adult man with Graves' hyperthyroidism.

This clonotype was observed a few times. The chain recombines TRBV7-2 with TRBJ1-5; no firm D call. V was cut by 3 bases and J by 5 bases, with 14 bases left in between. This CDR3 is built from 15 residues. Germline values: CDR1 SGHTA, CDR2 FQGNSA. CDR3 DNA: TGTGCCAGCAGCTTGGTAGGACTTGGGTATCAGCCCCAGCATTTT. It translates to CASSLVGLGYQPQHF.

This clonotype was recorded many times. The gene calls are TRBV7-9 and TRBJ2-7, with 11 bases fitting TRBD2. The CDR3 loop spans 14 amino acids. Germline CDR1 reads SEHNR; CDR2 reads FQNEAQ (reference sequence). With V trimmed by 6 bases and J by 6 bases, 7 bases remained unmatched. The chain's CDR3 is CASSLTSGIIEQYF. For the CDR3, the DNA is TGTGCCAGCAGTCTGACTAGCGGGATCATCGAGCAGTACTTC.

As regards this clonotype: A much larger clone differs from this one at a single base, so this may be a read error. The rearrangement uses TRBV4-3 and TRBJ2-7, with D unresolved. The CDR3 covers 14 residues. Between the trimmed V and J ends, which lost 2 bases and 2 bases, there was a span of 10 bases. From germline, CDR1 is LGHNA and CDR2 YSLEER. The CDR3 region is CASSQPAGPYEQYF. CDR3 sequence (DNA): TGCGCCAGCAGCCAACCAGCCGGACCCTACGAGCAGTACTTC.

This clonotype was seen more than once but under ten times. The V gene is TRBV4-1, the J gene TRBJ1-4; 7 bases fit TRBD1. Per the germline V gene, CDR1 is MGHRA and CDR2 is YSYEKL. The CDR3 extends over 15 amino acids. The J segment lost 7 bases and the V segment lost 8 bases, leaving 13 bases of the junction unmatched. The CDR3 nucleotides are TGCGCCAGCCAAAAGGCGGACAGGATCGGTGAAAAACTGTTTTTT. This encodes CASQKADRIGEKLFF.

The V call is TRBV18, the J call TRBJ2-7; 12 nucleotides match TRBD1. With V trimmed by 1 base and J by 6 bases, 4 bases remained unmatched. Germline loops: CDR1 KGHSH, CDR2 LQKENI. The CDR3 length is 15 residues. The DNA for the CDR3 is TGTGCCAGCTCACCACAGGGACAGGGGGCGAGCGAGCAGTACTTC. Its translation is CASSPQGQGASEQYF.

The gene calls are TRBV12-3 or TRBV12-4 and TRBJ2-2, with TRBD2 matching over 11 bases. The CDR3 is 18 residues long. The V segment lost 1 base and the J segment 9 bases; nucleotides outside the gene matches: 13. The CDR3 bases are TGTGCCAGCAGTTTAGTGGGGTTCGGACTAGCGGGTTCCCGGGAGCTGTTTTTT. Translating gives CASSLVGFGLAGSRELFF.

This clonotype has just one count. The chain joins TRBV2 to TRBJ1-2; a weak D match, TRBD1 (5 bases). CDR3 length: 12 amino acids. V lost 6 bases to trimming and J lost 7 bases, with 12 bases between them. Looked up from germline, CDR1 is SNHLY and CDR2 is FYNNEI. CDR3 sequence (DNA): TGTGCCAGCAGGAGGGTCGGGGGTGGCTACACCTTC. Translation: CASRRVGGGYTF.

This clonotype has at least ten counts. V is TRBV2 and J is TRBJ1-3; TRBD1 might be the D (6 bases). This CDR3 comprises 18 residues. Germline-derived CDR1 and CDR2 are SNHLY and FYNNEI. With 7 bases removed from V and 0 bases from J, the gap between germline ends came to 22 bases. The CDR3, as DNA: TGTGCCAGCAATGACGGGATAACAGGGCCCAGCTCTGGAAACACCATATATTTT. Its translation is CASNDGITGPSSGNTIYF.

The genes are TRBV5-5 and TRBJ2-2, with 8 bases lining up with TRBD1. This CDR3 region has 15 residues. V lost 5 bases and J lost 4; bases outside the gene matches: 7. CDR1 and CDR2 (germline): SGHKS, YYEKEE (reference sequence). CDR3 nucleotides: TGTGCCAGCAGTTATTACAGGGGGTTCACCGGGGAGCTGTTTTTT. It yields the protein CASSYYRGFTGELFF.

This clonotype was observed many times. The chain uses TRBV6-6 and TRBJ1-1; D is ambiguous. Trimming took 0 bases from V and 9 from J, leaving 8 bases between them. Germline lookup yields CDR1 MNHNY and CDR2 SVGAGI (reference sequence). The CDR3 sequence is 12 residues long. The CDR3 loop is CASSYSNSKAFF. The CDR3, as DNA: TGTGCCAGCAGTTACTCCAACAGTAAAGCTTTCTTT.

The sample holds many counts of this clonotype. The rearrangement joins TRBV5-1 to TRBJ2-7; the match to TRBD1 covers 10 bases. The CDR3 spans 17 residues. Germline-derived CDR1 and CDR2 are SGHRS and YFSETQ. Unmatched junction bases numbered 15, after V lost 4 bases and J lost 5 bases. CDR3 residues: CASSLGRPGTGVNEQYF. CDR3 DNA: TGCGCCAGCAGCCTGGGGCGCCCCGGGACAGGGGTCAACGAGCAGTACTTC. The variable domain in full, completed from reference TRBV5-1 and TRBJ2-7, reads KAGVTQTPRYLIKTRGQQVTLSCSPISGHRSVSWYQQTPGQGLQFLFEYFSETQRNKGNFPGRFSGRQFSNSRSEMNVSTLELGDSALYLCASSLGRPGTGVNEQYFGPGTRLTVT.

In its sample, this clonotype was seen a few times. This sequence joins TRBV5-1 and TRBJ2-6; the D is unclear. Germline CDR1 reads SGHRS; CDR2 reads YFSETQ. The ends were cut back, 1 base at V and 1 base at J, with 3 bases in the middle. This CDR3 has 14 amino acids. CDR3 nucleotides: TGCGCCAGCAGCTTGAAATCTGGGGCCAACGTCCTGACTTTC. As protein: CASSLKSGANVLTF.

The table lists this clonotype with a few counts. V gene TRBV4-3 combines with J gene TRBJ1-2; D remains unclear. The ends were cut back, 0 bases at V and 5 bases at J, with 13 bases in the middle. Germline V gene lookup returns CDR1 LGHNA and CDR2 YSLEER. The CDR3 covers 15 residues. DNA for the CDR3: TGCGCCAGCAGCCAAGAGGCACGGGGTGCGTATGGCTACACCTTC. This translates into CASSQEARGAYGYTF.

Notes on this clonotype: Being one base from a much bigger clone, this may be a read error. V usage is TRBV10-3 and J usage is TRBJ1-5; a weak D match, TRBD1 (5 bases). With 5 bases removed from V and 7 bases from J, the gap between germline ends came to 12 bases. CDR1 ENHRY and CDR2 SYGVKD come from the germline V gene. The CDR3 sequence is 13 residues long. Here the CDR3 reads CAISYQGGQPQHF. CDR3 nucleotide sequence: TGTGCCATCAGTTACCAGGGTGGACAGCCCCAGCATTTT.

This clonotype was counted only a few times. The CDR3 coding sequence is TGCAGTGCTAGGGGCGACCGTGCGGTACGACAGGGGGCATCGAGGATCGGGGAGCTGTTTTTT. It specifies CSARGDRAVRQGASRIGELFF. The V gene is TRBV20-1, the J gene TRBJ2-2; TRBD1 agrees at 10 bases. In germline, CDR1 is DFQATT, CDR2 SNEGSKA (reference sequence). This CDR3 has 21 residues. V dropped 3 bases and J dropped 7; count of bases not matched to a gene: 26.

The rearrangement uses TRBV20-1 and TRBJ1-5; no clear D. Trimming removed 1 base at V and 6 bases at J, with 7 bases between. The germline V gene has CDR1 DFQATT and CDR2 SNEGSKA (reference sequence). The CDR3 runs to 12 residues. The CDR3 coding sequence is TGCAGTGCTAGAGGAGTTGCTCAGCCCCAGCATTTT. It is translated as CSARGVAQPQHF.

This clonotype has a count of ten or more. The V call is TRBV14, the J call TRBJ1-2; D is unclear. The germline CDR1 and CDR2 sequences are SGHDN and FVKESK. V was clipped by 0 bases and J by 6 bases, with 14 bases between them. CDR3 length equals 15 residues. In DNA, the CDR3 is TGTGCCAGCAGCCAAGAATTTAGGTCCGCACATGGCTACACCTTC. Its translation is CASSQEFRSAHGYTF. Variable domain in full (rest from reference TRBV14 and TRBJ1-2): EAGVTQFPSHSVIEKGQTVTLRCDPISGHDNLYWYRRVMGKEIKFLLHFVKESKQDESGMPNNRFLAERTGGTYSTLKVQPAELEDSGVYFCASSQEFRSAHGYTFGSGTRLTVV.

This clonotype was seen at least ten times. The chain has TRBV29-1 and TRBJ2-7; D ambiguous. The germline CDR1 and CDR2 sequences are SQVTM and ANQGSEA. This CDR3 spans 12 amino acids. Deletions cut 3 bases from V and 2 bases from J, with 8 bases between. CDR3 protein: CSVDVGPYEQYF. Here the CDR3 DNA reads TGCAGCGTTGATGTCGGGCCCTACGAGCAGTACTTC.

The chain carries TRBV25-1 and TRBJ1-1; a possible D gene is TRBD1 (6 bases). Deletions cut 8 bases from V and 1 base from J, with 11 bases between. Germline V gene data show CDR1 as MGHDK and CDR2 as SYGVNS. The CDR3 consists of 13 residues. The CDR3 spells CASPGQPNTEAFF. The CDR3, as DNA: TGTGCCAGCCCCGGACAGCCGAACACTGAAGCTTTCTTT.

This clonotype has only one observation. The chain links TRBV7-3 to TRBJ1-2, with 8 bases fitting TRBD1. V lost 5 bases to trimming and J lost 7 bases; unmatched junction nucleotides: 6. CDR3 length equals 13 residues. Per the germline V gene, CDR1 is SGHTA and CDR2 is FQGTGA. CDR3 residues: CASSTGGHGGYTF. CDR3 bases: TGTGCCAGCAGCACAGGGGGGCATGGTGGCTACACCTTC.

This clonotype was counted a few times. This may stem from a read error, because a much larger clone lies one nucleotide away. The chain recombines TRBV7-9 with TRBJ2-6; unclear D gene. Germline CDR1 reads SEHNR; CDR2 reads FQNEAQ (reference sequence). The CDR3 extends over 15 amino acids. V lost 3 bases to trimming and J lost 0 bases, with 6 bases between them. The CDR3 loop reads CASSLSTSGANVLTF. CDR3 DNA sequence: TGTGCCAGCAGCTTGTCGACCTCTGGGGCCAACGTCCTGACTTTC. Full variable domain (missing parts from reference TRBV7-9 and TRBJ2-6): DTGVSQNPRHKITKRGQNVTFRCDPISEHNRLYWYRQTLGQGPEFLTYFQNEAQLEKSRLLSDRFSAERPKGSFSTLEIQRTEQGDSAMYLCASSLSTSGANVLTFGAGSRLTVL.

In this sample, this clonotype turned up many times. This sequence joins TRBV29-1 and TRBJ2-7; D remains unclear. Germline CDR1 reads SQVTM; CDR2 reads ANQGSEA. The V end lost 7 bases, the J end lost 4 bases, and 8 bases lay between the germline ends. The CDR3 runs to 10 residues. The CDR3 sequence is CSALEYEQYF. The CDR3 DNA sequence: TGCAGCGCATTGGAATACGAGCAGTACTTC.